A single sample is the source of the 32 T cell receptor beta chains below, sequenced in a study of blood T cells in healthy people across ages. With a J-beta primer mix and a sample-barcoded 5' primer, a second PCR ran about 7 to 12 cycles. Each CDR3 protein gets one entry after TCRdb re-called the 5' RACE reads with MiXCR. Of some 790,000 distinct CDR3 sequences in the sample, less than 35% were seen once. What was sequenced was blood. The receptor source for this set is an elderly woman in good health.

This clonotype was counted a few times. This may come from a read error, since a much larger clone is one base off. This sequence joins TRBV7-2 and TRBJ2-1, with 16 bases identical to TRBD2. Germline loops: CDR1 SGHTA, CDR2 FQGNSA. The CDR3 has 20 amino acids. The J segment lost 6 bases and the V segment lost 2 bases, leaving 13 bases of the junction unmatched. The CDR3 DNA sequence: TGTGCCAGCAGCTTATTAGGTCTGGGACTAGCGGGGGGGAAATGCAATGAGCAGTTCTTC. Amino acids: CASSLLGLGLAGGKCNEQFF.

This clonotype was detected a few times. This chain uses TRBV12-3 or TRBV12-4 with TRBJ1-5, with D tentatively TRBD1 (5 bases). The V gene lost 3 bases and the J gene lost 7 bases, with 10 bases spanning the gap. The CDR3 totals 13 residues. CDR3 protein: CASSFAGTQPQHF. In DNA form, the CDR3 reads TGTGCCAGCAGTTTCGCAGGGACCCAGCCCCAGCATTTT.

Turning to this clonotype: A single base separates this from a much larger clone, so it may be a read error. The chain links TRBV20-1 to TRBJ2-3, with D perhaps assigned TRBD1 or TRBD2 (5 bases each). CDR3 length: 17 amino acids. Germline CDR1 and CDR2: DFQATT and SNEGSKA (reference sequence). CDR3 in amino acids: CCARDGTVRVDTDTQYF. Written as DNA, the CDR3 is TGCTGTGCTAGAGACGGGACCGTAAGGGTTGATACAGATACGCAGTATTTT.

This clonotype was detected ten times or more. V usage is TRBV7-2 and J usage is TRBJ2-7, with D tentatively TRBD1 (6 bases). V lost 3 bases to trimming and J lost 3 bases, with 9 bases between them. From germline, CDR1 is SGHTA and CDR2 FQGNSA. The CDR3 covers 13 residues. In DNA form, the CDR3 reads TGTGCCAGCAGCTTCGACAGGAGCTACGAGCAGTACTTC. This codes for CASSFDRSYEQYF. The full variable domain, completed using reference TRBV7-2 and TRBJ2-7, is GAGVSQSPSNKVTEKGKDVELRCDPISGHTALYWYRQSLGQGLEFLIYFQGNSAPDKSGLPSDRFSAERTGGSVSTLTIQRTQQEDSAVYLCASSFDRSYEQYFGPGTRLTVT.

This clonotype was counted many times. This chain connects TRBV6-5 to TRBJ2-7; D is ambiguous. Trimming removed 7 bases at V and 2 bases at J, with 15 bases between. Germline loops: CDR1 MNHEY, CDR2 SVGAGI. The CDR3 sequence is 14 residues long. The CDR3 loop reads CASNSVGPPYEQYF. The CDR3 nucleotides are TGTGCCAGCAACTCAGTAGGCCCTCCCTACGAGCAGTACTTC.

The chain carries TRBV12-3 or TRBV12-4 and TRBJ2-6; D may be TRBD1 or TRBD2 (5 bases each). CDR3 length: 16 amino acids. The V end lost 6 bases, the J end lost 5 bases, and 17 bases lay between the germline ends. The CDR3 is CASRDAGTGRANVLTF. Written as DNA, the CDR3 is TGTGCCAGCAGGGACGCAGGGACCGGGCGGGCCAACGTCCTGACTTTC.

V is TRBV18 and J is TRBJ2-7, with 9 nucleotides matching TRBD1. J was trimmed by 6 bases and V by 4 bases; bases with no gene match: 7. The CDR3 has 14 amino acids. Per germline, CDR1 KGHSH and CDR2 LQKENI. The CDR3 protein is CASSHGQGTGEQYF. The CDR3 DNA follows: TGTGCCAGCTCACATGGACAGGGGACTGGCGAGCAGTACTTC.

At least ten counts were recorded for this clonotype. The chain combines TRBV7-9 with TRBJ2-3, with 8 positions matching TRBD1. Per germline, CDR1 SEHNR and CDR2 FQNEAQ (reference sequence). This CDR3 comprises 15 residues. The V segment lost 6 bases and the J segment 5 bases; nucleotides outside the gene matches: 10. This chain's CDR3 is CASRSTGVLGDTQYF. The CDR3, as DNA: TGTGCCAGCAGATCGACAGGGGTTCTGGGAGATACGCAGTATTTT.

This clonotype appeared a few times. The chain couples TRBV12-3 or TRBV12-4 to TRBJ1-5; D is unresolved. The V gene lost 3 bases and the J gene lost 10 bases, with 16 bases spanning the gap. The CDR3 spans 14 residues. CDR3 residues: CASSFSSRGGPQHF. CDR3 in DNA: TGTGCCAGCAGTTTCTCGTCCCGGGGTGGACCCCAGCATTTT.

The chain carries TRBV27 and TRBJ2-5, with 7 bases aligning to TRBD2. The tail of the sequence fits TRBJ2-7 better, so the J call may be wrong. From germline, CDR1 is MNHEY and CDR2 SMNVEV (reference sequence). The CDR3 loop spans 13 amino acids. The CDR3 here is CASSWAGAYEQYF. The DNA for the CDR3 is TGTGCCAGCAGTTGGGCGGGAGCATACGAGCAGTACTTC.

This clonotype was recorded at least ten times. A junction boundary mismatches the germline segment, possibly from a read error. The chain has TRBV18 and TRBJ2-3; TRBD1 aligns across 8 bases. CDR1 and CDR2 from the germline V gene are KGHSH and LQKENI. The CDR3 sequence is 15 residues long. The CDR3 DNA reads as TGCGCCAGCAGCCCAAGGACAGGGCCGACAGATACGCAGTATTTT. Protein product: CASSPRTGPTDTQYF.

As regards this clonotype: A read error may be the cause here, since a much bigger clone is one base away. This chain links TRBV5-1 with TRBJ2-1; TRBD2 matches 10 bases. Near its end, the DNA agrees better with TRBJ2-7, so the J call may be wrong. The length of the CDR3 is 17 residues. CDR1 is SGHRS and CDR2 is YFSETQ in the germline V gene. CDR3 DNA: TGCGCCAGCAGCTTGACAGCGGGGGGGCCCTCCTACAATGAGCAGTACTTC. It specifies CASSLTAGGPSYNEQYF.

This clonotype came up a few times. For the CDR3, the DNA is TGTGCCACCAGCGGCGATACCGGGGAGCTGTTTTTT. Protein: CATSGDTGELFF. The gene calls are TRBV15 and TRBJ2-2; no reliable D call. Trimming took 5 bases from V and 5 from J, leaving 6 bases between them. CDR1 and CDR2 (germline): LNHNV, YYDKDF (reference sequence). This CDR3 is 12 amino acids long.

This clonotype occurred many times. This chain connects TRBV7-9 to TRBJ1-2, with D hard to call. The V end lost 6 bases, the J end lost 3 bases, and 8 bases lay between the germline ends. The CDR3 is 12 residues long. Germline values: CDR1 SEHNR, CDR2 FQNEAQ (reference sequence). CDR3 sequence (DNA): TGTGCCAGCAGTTCGCAGGACTATGGCTACACCTTC. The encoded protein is CASSSQDYGYTF.

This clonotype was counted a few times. The CDR3 nucleotides are TGTGCCAGCAGCCAAGTACGGACAGGAATCACAGATACGCAGTATTTT. It translates to CASSQVRTGITDTQYF. This rearrangement joins TRBV14 to TRBJ2-3; 7 bases map to TRBD1. Germline V CDR1 and CDR2: SGHDN, FVKESK. This CDR3 is built from 16 residues. V lost 1 base, J lost 2 bases, and 6 bases stayed unmatched.

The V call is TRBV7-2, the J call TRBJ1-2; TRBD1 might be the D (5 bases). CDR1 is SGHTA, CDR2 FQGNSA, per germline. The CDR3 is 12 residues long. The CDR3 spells CSSGTNDYGYTF. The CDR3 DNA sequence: TGTTCTTCCGGGACCAACGACTATGGCTACACCTTC.

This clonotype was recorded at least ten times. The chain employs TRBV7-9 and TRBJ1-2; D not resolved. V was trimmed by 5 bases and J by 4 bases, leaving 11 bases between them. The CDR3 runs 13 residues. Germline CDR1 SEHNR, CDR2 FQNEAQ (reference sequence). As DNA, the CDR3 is TGTGCCAGCAGCCGAACAGAGACCTATGGCTACACCTTC. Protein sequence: CASSRTETYGYTF. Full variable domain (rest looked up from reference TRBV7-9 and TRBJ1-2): DTGVSQNPRHKITKRGQNVTFRCDPISEHNRLYWYRQTLGQGPEFLTYFQNEAQLEKSRLLSDRFSAERPKGSFSTLEIQRTEQGDSAMYLCASSRTETYGYTFGSGTRLTVV.

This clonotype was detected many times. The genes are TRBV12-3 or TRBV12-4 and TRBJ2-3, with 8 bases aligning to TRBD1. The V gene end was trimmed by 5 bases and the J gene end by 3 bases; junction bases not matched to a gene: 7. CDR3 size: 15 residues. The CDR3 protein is CASSTGQGETDTQYF. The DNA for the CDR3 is TGTGCCAGCAGTACTGGACAGGGTGAGACAGATACGCAGTATTTT.

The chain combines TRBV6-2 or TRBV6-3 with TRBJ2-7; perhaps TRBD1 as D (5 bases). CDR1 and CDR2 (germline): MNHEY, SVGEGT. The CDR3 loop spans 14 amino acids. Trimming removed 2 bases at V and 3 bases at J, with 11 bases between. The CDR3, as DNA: TGTGCCAGCAGTTACCTGCCCGACAGCTACGAGCAGTACTTC. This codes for CASSYLPDSYEQYF.

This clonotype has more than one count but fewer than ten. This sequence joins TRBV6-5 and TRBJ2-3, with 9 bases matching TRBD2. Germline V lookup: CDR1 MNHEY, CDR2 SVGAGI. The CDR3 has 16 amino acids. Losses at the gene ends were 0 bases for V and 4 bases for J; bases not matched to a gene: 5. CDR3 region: CASSYSGIAGADTQYF. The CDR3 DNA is TGTGCCAGCAGTTACTCGGGGATAGCGGGGGCAGATACGCAGTATTTT.

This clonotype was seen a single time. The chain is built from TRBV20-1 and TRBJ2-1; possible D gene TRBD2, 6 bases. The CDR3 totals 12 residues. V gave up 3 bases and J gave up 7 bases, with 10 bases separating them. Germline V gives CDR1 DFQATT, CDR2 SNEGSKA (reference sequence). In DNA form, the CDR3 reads TGCAGTGCTAGGGTAGCGGAGAATGAGCAGTTCTTC. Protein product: CSARVAENEQFF.

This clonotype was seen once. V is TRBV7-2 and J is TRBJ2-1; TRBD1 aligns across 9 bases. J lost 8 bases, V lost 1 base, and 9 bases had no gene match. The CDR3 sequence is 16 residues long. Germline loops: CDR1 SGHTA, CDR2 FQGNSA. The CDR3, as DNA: TGTGCCAGCAGCTTAGTTGGGACAGGGATTTTACATGAGCAGTTCTTC. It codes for CASSLVGTGILHEQFF. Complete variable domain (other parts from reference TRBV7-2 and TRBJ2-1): GAGVSQSPSNKVTEKGKDVELRCDPISGHTALYWYRQSLGQGLEFLIYFQGNSAPDKSGLPSDRFSAERTGGSVSTLTIQRTQQEDSAVYLCASSLVGTGILHEQFFGPGTRLTVL.

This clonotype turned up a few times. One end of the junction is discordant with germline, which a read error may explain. CDR3 sequence: CSAEGQGHEQFF. DNA for the CDR3: TGCAGCGCTGAAGGGCAAGGGCATGAGCAGTTCTTC. This chain uses TRBV29-1 with TRBJ2-1; no clear D. Looked up from germline, CDR1 is SQVTM and CDR2 is ANQGSEA. The CDR3 covers 12 residues.

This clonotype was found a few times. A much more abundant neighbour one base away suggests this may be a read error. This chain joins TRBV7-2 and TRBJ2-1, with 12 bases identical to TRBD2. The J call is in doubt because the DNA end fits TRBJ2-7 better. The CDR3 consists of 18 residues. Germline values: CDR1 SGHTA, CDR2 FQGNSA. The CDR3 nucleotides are TGTGCCAGCAGCTTAGTAACGCTAGCGGGGGGGCCTTACAATGAGCAGTACTTC. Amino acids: CASSLVTLAGGPYNEQYF.

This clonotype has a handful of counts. CDR3: CASSPGAWSGGAGDTQYF. The CDR3 nucleotides are TGTGCCAGCAGCCCCGGGGCTTGGAGCGGGGGGGCCGGCGATACGCAGTATTTT. This chain uses TRBV7-8 with TRBJ2-3; TRBD2 aligns across 10 bases. The germline V gene encodes CDR1 SGHVS and CDR2 FQNEAQ. The junction had 17 bases not matched to a gene; V was cut back by 5 bases and J by 6 bases. The length of the CDR3 is 18 residues.

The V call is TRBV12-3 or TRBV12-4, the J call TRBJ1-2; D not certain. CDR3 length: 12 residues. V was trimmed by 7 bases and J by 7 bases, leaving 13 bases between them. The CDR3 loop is CASTPNRGGYTF. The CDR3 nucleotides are TGTGCCAGCACCCCTAACCGAGGTGGCTACACCTTC.

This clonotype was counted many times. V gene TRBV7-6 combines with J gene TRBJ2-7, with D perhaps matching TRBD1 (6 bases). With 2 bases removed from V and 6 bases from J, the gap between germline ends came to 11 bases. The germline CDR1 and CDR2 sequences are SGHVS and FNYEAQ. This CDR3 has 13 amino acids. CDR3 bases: TGTGCCAGCAGCTTATACAGGGACGGCGAGCAGTACTTC. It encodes CASSLYRDGEQYF.

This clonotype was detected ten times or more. The CDR3: CSAGSRGTISYEQYF. The CDR3 DNA sequence: TGCAGTGCTGGGAGTCGGGGCACAATCTCCTACGAGCAGTACTTC. The chain recombines TRBV20-1 with TRBJ2-7; D possibly matches TRBD1 or TRBD2 (5 bases each). Per the germline V gene, CDR1 is DFQATT and CDR2 is SNEGSKA (reference sequence). This CDR3 has 15 amino acids. V was clipped by 5 bases and J by 0 bases, with 17 bases between them.

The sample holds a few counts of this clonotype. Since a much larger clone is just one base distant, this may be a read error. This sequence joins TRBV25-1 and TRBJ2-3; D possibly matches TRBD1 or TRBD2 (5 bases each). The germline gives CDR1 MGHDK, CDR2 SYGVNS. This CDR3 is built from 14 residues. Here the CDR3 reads CAGSGTLSTDTQYF. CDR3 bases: TGTGCCGGCAGTGGGACCCTCAGCACAGATACGCAGTATTTT.

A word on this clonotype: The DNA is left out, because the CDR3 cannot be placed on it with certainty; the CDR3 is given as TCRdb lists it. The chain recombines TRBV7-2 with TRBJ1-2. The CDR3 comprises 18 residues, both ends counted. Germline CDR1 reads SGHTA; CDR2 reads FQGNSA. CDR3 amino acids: CASSLGGEEGYTFGSGTF.

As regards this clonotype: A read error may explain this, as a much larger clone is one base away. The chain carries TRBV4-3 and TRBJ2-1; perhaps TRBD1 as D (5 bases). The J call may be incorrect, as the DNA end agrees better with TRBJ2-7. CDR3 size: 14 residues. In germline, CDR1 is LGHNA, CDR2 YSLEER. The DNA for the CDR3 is TGCGCCAGCAGCCAAGGGACACCCTACAATGAGCAGTACTTC. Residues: CASSQGTPYNEQYF.

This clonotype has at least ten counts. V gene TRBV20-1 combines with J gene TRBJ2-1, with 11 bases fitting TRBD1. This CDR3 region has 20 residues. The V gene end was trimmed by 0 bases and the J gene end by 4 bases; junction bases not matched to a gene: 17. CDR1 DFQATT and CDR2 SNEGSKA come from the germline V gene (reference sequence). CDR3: CSARDRGQGVSWTFYNEQFF. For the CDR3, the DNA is TGCAGTGCTAGAGATCGGGGACAGGGGGTATCGTGGACGTTTTACAATGAGCAGTTCTTC.